A selection of T cell receptor beta chains follows, all from one sample in a study of tumor and adjacent non-tumor tissue in lung cancer. TCRdb independently ran MiXCR on the multiplex PCR reads; one entry per CDR3 protein. Among 35,000 to 50,000 distinct CDR3 sequences listed, approximately 57% were seen once. The material sequenced was distant non-tumor lung tissue. All receptors derive from a man between 45 and 60 years old with non-small cell lung cancer. Both conserved end residues are part of each CDR3. Fields, in order: clone size, D gene, V gene, J gene, CDR3 protein. A D gene is named only where the DNA matches it firmly. Clone size is shown for a subset of rows, as once, few, many or a class of expanded clone.

>.|TRBD1|TRBV2|TRBJ2-1
CANKGGTGFNEQFF
>many|TRBD1|TRBV29-1|TRBJ2-1
CSGGRQGDYNEQFF
>.|.|TRBV30|TRBJ1-6
CAWSVTVGSSPHF
>many|TRBD1|TRBV6-6|TRBJ1-5
CASSRTGGQPQHF
>once|.|TRBV10-3|TRBJ2-7
CASEDINSYEQYF
>.|TRBD1|TRBV25-1|TRBJ2-7
CASSEQTGTGGHEQYF
>many|TRBD1|TRBV20-1|TRBJ1-4
CSASTGEKEKLFF
>few|.|TRBV5-1|TRBJ2-5
CASSLAGQSQETQYF
>many|TRBD1|TRBV28|TRBJ2-3
CASSLGQGVTDTQYF
>few|.|TRBV5-1|TRBJ2-3
CASSVMTGRSTDTQYF
>many|TRBD2|TRBV6-6|TRBJ2-5
CASQKRTSGQETQYF
>many|TRBD1|TRBV30|TRBJ2-1
CAWSNYGQGDTYNEQFF
>.|.|TRBV5-1|TRBJ2-5
CASSFLSGIRETQYF
>.|TRBD1|TRBV7-9|TRBJ1-2
CASSSTGKEGANYGYTF
>.|.|TRBV13|TRBJ2-7
CASSQERGSYEQCF
>many|.|TRBV5-1|TRBJ1-2
CASSATGTRGGYGYTF
>.|.|TRBV29-1|TRBJ2-4
CSVNAGVGINIQYF
>.|TRBD2|TRBV5-6|TRBJ2-2
CASRRTSDNTGELFF
>.|TRBD1|TRBV7-8|TRBJ1-6
CASSQTGDLSPLHF
>.|TRBD1|TRBV6-1|TRBJ2-7
CTSSESETGQGYEQYF
>.|TRBD2|TRBV6-1|TRBJ2-1
CGRGLAVPSYNEQFF
>few|.|TRBV20-1|TRBJ2-3
CSEQGGFRTDTQYF
>.|.|TRBV6-6|TRBJ2-5
CASSYSDSGGGETQYF
>.|TRBD2|TRBV4-2|TRBJ2-3
CASSTLAGELDTQYF
>.|.|TRBV6-2/TRBV6-3|TRBJ2-3
CASSSAGEGIADTQYF
>.|TRBD2|TRBV5-4|TRBJ2-7
CASSLGTTGNEQCF
>.|.|TRBV2|TRBJ2-1
CANSDGADYNEQFF
>.|TRBD2|TRBV28|TRBJ2-7
CASRKGTTPYEQYF
>many|.|TRBV12-3/TRBV12-4|TRBJ2-5
CASSPWTDQETQYF
>once|.|TRBV6-5|TRBJ1-5
CASSPLRGQGPHHF
>.|.|TRBV20-1|TRBJ2-2
CSAQGTLTTGELFF
>.|TRBD1|TRBV16|TRBJ1-6
CASSRLDRGLQDSPLHF
>once|.|TRBV29-1|TRBJ2-3
CSAALTGTLTDIQYF
>.|.|TRBV11-2|TRBJ2-2
CASRRDMQNTEELFF
>.|.|TRBV20-1|TRBJ1-2
CSARVEGGYGYTF
>many|.|TRBV10-3|TRBJ1-3
CAISPDPSSGNTIYF
>many|.|TRBV7-9|TRBJ2-7
CASSLVGEQYF
>few|.|TRBV20-1|TRBJ1-1
CSPRGDTEAFF
>.|.|TRBV11-2|TRBJ2-3
CASITPGNVGDAQYF
>few|.|TRBV6-2/TRBV6-3|TRBJ2-1
CASSRRDSYNEQFF
>.|.|TRBV21-1|TRBJ2-3
CASSKDGGLRYYTDTQYF
>many|.|TRBV28|TRBJ1-5
CAMSAGNQPQHF
>many|TRBD2|TRBV5-1|TRBJ2-7
CASSLAGGLLEQYF
>.|.|TRBV5-6|TRBJ2-2
CASSFVTGELFF
>.|.|TRBV29-1|TRBJ1-2
CSVGTRNGYIF
>.|.|TRBV13|TRBJ1-1
CASSDRVKSGDFPEAFF
>few|.|TRBV5-4|TRBJ2-1
CASSWLGISYDEQFF
>few|.|TRBV6-5|TRBJ1-3
CASSPRPTVYSSGNTIYF
>many|.|TRBV28|TRBJ1-3
CASTEPFSGNTIYF
>.|.|TRBV11-2|TRBJ1-4
CGSSQPGWERGLNEKLFF
>.|.|TRBV6-5|TRBJ2-6
CACSRGGDSSGANILTF
>few|TRBD2|TRBV28|TRBJ2-5
CASSPMGRESETQYF
>.|.|TRBV12-3/TRBV12-4|TRBJ2-1
CASSSTRGPYNEQFF
>.|.|TRBV12-3/TRBV12-4|TRBJ2-1
CASSNPKEQFF